The T cell receptor (beta chain) under discussion was sequenced for a study of blood T cell repertoires in COVID-19. Study overall: The United States, Italy and Spain were the sources of the acute and convalescent COVID-19 samples. PBMCs, B-cell-depleted T cells, or T cells provided the cDNA or gDNA that made up the material.

Original methodology: For nucleated cells, counts were estimated from reference gene primer amplification. The method was immunoSEQ multiplex PCR; TCRdb's version includes in-frame clones alone and lacks a portion of them. V and J calls and clone size are those listed in that table; D and trimming were worked out from the DNA. The data show about 140,000 clones, with just under 90% seen just once and 4% to 4.5% held by the top ten. Germline values: CDR1 SEHNR, CDR2 FQNEAQ (reference sequence). V lost 2 bases to trimming and J lost 6 bases, with 13 bases between them. This CDR3 has 14 amino acids. V is TRBV7-9 and J is TRBJ1-1, with D tentatively TRBD1 (5 bases). The receptor comes from a woman between 40 and 50 years old with acute or convalescent COVID-19. Sequencing input: peripheral blood. CDR3 protein: CASSLPGKVAEAFF. For the CDR3, the DNA is TGTGCCAGCAGCTTACCAGGGAAGGTCGCTGAAGCTTTCTTT.